This T cell receptor beta chain was captured by sequencing in a study of spatial heterogeneity in lung cancer. Study information: Beta-chain sequences consistently outnumbered alpha-chain sequences in detection.

Study results and caveats: Resection blood, more than follow-up blood, showed ubiquitous expanded tumor TCRs.

Comments on this clonotype: The antigen is undetermined.

The time point denotes: sample taken at primary tumor resection. Frozen PBMC, nontumor lung or tumor provided whole RNA, which was sequenced unsorted. A single record per CDR3 protein comes from TCRdb applying MiXCR to the 5' RACE reads. The sample has just under 40,000 distinct CDR3 sequences; approximately 6.3% are singletons. V was shortened by 5 bases and J by 1 base, with 10 bases between the two germline ends. This CDR3 region has 13 residues. From germline, CDR1 is DFQATT and CDR2 SNEGSKA (reference sequence). The sequencing used PBMCs, collected at surgery. The sequence came from a male donor with early-stage non-small cell lung cancer. V is TRBV20-1 and J is TRBJ2-3; D possibly corresponds to TRBD2 (6 bases). Here the CDR3 reads CSARGGGTDTQYF. As DNA, the CDR3 is TGCAGTGCTCGCGGCGGGGGCACAGATACGCAGTATTTT.